This T cell receptor beta chain is drawn from a study of T cells in Graves' hyperthyroidism and ophthalmopathy. This clonotype was seen a few times. This CDR3 spans 10 amino acids. Trimming cost V 5 bases and J 11 bases, with 9 bases left between them. Germline loops: CDR1 SNHLY, CDR2 FYNNEI. RNA transcripts yielded amplified TCR beta CDR3 regions. The study used the HTBI primer set for a first-round RT-PCR of the TCR CDR3. TCRdb itself ran the multiplex PCR reads through MiXCR, one entry per CDR3 protein. Of around 760,000 distinct CDR3 sequences listed, roughly a third are singletons. The receptor was derived from a woman in her 40s with Graves' hyperthyroidism. The chain uses TRBV2 and TRBJ1-2; D gene uncertain. Source material: blood. CDR3 in amino acids: CASSFLKYTF. The DNA of the CDR3 is TGTGCCAGCAGTTTTTTGAAATACACCTTC.